The 5 T cell receptor beta chains below come from one sample, sequenced in a study of cytomegalovirus exposure and HLA in healthy donors. The primer mix had 60 Vbeta and 13 Jbeta primers. The assay was immunoSEQ multiplex PCR, and TCRdb's table has in-frame clones only and misses some. This table has about 86,000 clones, 60% to 80% appearing once. Sequencing was done on a sample of PBMCs. The receptors here all came from a man aged 55 to 70 in good health and CMV-seronegative.

This clone was counted only a few times. The chain couples TRBV6-4 to TRBJ2-3, with a possible D match to TRBD1 (5 bases). The germline V gene encodes CDR1 MRHNA and CDR2 SNTAGT. V lost 2 bases to trimming and J lost 5 bases, with 8 bases between them. The CDR3 extends over 13 amino acids. DNA of the CDR3: TGTGCCAGCAGTGACGGGGCAGGAGATACGCAGTATTTT. Amino acid sequence: CASSDGAGDTQYF.

This clone was seen just once. The rearrangement uses TRBV5-1 and TRBJ1-2; D is perhaps TRBD1 (5 bases). Germline V gene sequence: CDR1 SGHRS, CDR2 YFSETQ. The CDR3 sequence is 14 residues long. Trimming pared 3 bases from V and 4 bases from J, leaving 13 bases between. CDR3 nucleotides: TGCGCCAGCAGCTCATCAGGGAACGGCTATGGCTACACCTTC. Amino acid sequence: CASSSSGNGYGYTF.

This clone was seen more than once but under ten times. The chain employs TRBV2 and TRBJ1-1, with 7 bases aligning to TRBD1. V was pared by 8 bases and J by 1 base, with 13 bases of the junction left unmatched. This CDR3 has 16 residues. Germline V gene lookup returns CDR1 SNHLY and CDR2 FYNNEI. DNA of the CDR3: TGTGCCAGCGGGAAAGGCAGGGGGACGAGGAACACTGAAGCTTTCTTT. This translates into CASGKGRGTRNTEAFF.

Comments on this clone: A junction boundary mismatches the germline segment, possibly from a read error. V is TRBV7-9 and J is TRBJ1-4; D possibly corresponds to TRBD1 (5 bases). Per the germline V gene, CDR1 is SEHNR and CDR2 is FQNEAQ (reference sequence). This CDR3 is 11 amino acids long. This CDR3 reads CASSSVDTFVF. CDR3 DNA: TGTGCCAGCAGCTCGGTGGACACCTTTGTTTTT.

The gene calls are TRBV29-1 and TRBJ1-2, with 8 bases fitting TRBD1. The CDR3 is 13 residues long. V shed 0 bases, J shed 5 bases, and the junction held 2 bases outside the gene matches. In germline, CDR1 is SQVTM, CDR2 ANQGSEA. CDR3 region: CSVEDGQGYGYTF. Written as DNA, the CDR3 is TGCAGCGTTGAAGACGGACAGGGTTATGGCTACACCTTC. Full variable domain (missing parts from reference TRBV29-1 and TRBJ1-2): SAVISQKPSRDICQRGTSLTIQCQVDSQVTMMFWYRQQPGQSLTLIATANQGSEATYESGFVIDKFPISRPNLTFSTLTVSNMSPEDSSIYLCSVEDGQGYGYTFGSGTRLTVV.